These 8 T cell receptor beta chains originate from one sample sequenced in a study of blood T cell repertoires in COVID-19. Generated by immunoSEQ multiplex PCR, the TCRdb table keeps only in-frame clones and is missing some. The repertoire consists of around 110,000 clones, with roughly 83% occurring once and the leading ten covering 2% to 2.5%. Sequencing used peripheral blood. The receptors originated from a young man with acute or convalescent COVID-19.

CDR3 amino acids: CASSYSLAGTGEQFF. The CDR3 bases are TGTGCCAGCAGTTACTCGCTAGCGGGAACGGGGGAGCAGTTCTTC. The chain joins TRBV6-5 to TRBJ2-1; 9 bases are shared with TRBD2. With V trimmed by 0 bases and J by 10 bases, 7 bases remained unmatched. Germline V gene lookup returns CDR1 MNHEY and CDR2 SVGAGI. This CDR3 has 15 amino acids.

This clone was seen a handful of times. V and J are TRBV4-1 and TRBJ2-2, with 7 bases that match TRBD1. J lost 4 bases, V lost 0 bases, and 5 bases had no gene match. This CDR3 region has 16 residues. Germline values: CDR1 MGHRA, CDR2 YSYEKL. The CDR3 DNA sequence: TGCGCCAGCAGCCAAGAAACAGGGGCGGCCACCGGGGAGCTGTTTTTT. Amino acid sequence: CASSQETGAATGELFF.

This chain uses TRBV9 with TRBJ2-3; 9 nucleotides align to TRBD2. CDR3 size: 15 residues. Germline trimming cut 3 bases from V and 2 bases from J; bases unmatched to any gene: 4. Germline CDR1 reads SGDLS; CDR2 reads YYNGEE. CDR3 region: CASSALAGFTDTQYF. The CDR3 region has the DNA TGTGCCAGCAGCGCTCTAGCGGGGTTCACAGATACGCAGTATTTT.

This clone was counted a few times. The chain uses TRBV7-8 and TRBJ1-1; D not certain. CDR1 is SGHVS, CDR2 FQNEAQ, per germline. The V and J ends lost 5 bases and 8 bases respectively, with 24 bases between them. The CDR3 runs 16 residues. The CDR3 DNA follows: TGTGCCAGCAGCCCACGACCGGGAGCCCGAGGAGGAGAAGCTTTCTTT. Translation gives CASSPRPGARGGEAFF.

A remark on this clone: One end of the junction fails to match germline, which may point to a read error. V gene TRBV12-5 combines with J gene TRBJ1-6; no reliable D call. The germline gives CDR1 LGHNT, CDR2 FRNRAP. The CDR3 is 16 residues long. The CDR3 is CASSLASTGYNSPLHF. DNA of the CDR3: TGTGCTAGTAGTTTGGCTTCTACGGGTTATAATTCACCCCTCCACTTT.

The V gene is TRBV10-1, the J gene TRBJ2-3; 11 bases map to TRBD2. V was clipped by 3 bases and J by 6 bases; unmatched bases: 17. The CDR3 has 19 amino acids. The V gene's germline CDR1 is WNHNN and CDR2 SYGVQD (reference sequence). CDR3 DNA sequence: TGCGCCAGCAGTGAAGCCGAAAACCCTAGCGGGGGGTCGTGGGATACGCAGTATTTT. Translated: CASSEAENPSGGSWDTQYF.

This clone was recorded once. The rearrangement links TRBV3-1 (or the pseudogene TRBV3-2) to TRBJ2-2, with 8 bases matching TRBD1. The CDR3 runs to 14 residues. The J segment lost 5 bases and the V segment lost 4 bases, leaving 3 bases of the junction unmatched. CDR1 and CDR2 from the germline V gene are LGHDT and YNNKEL (reference sequence). The CDR3 loop is CASSPRTGTGELFF. DNA for the CDR3: TGTGCCAGCAGCCCGAGGACAGGGACCGGGGAGCTGTTTTTT.

This clone was counted a few times. The V and J genes are TRBV27 and TRBJ1-1, with D unclear. V was shortened by 7 bases and J by 1 base, with 13 bases between the two germline ends. This CDR3 has 14 amino acids. The germline CDR1 and CDR2 sequences are MNHEY and SMNVEV (reference sequence). CDR3 bases: TGTGCCAGCAACTCTCGGTGGAGGAACACTGAAGCTTTCTTT. Translation: CASNSRWRNTEAFF.